This record looks at one T cell receptor beta chain sequence and its context. This sample stems from a study of blood T cell repertoires in COVID-19. Authors' processing steps: Nucleated cell number was recorded as an estimate derived from reference gene primer amplification. Some clones are missing from TCRdb's copy, which holds only in-frame ones; the method was immunoSEQ multiplex PCR. That table is the source of V, J and clone size, and D and trimming were worked out from the DNA. The sample has around 180,000 clones, about 81% seen once. Trimming stripped 5 bases from V and 3 bases from J, with 19 bases between. The CDR3 extends over 16 amino acids. CDR1 and CDR2 from the germline V gene are SGHTA and FQGNSA.

Sequenced input: peripheral blood. This chain links TRBV7-2 with TRBJ1-2; D uncertain. The TCR comes from a woman older than 75 with COVID-19, enrolled during active disease. The CDR3 DNA reads TGTGCCAGCAGCCCCGGTACGGGAGTCAGAGACTATGGCTACACCTTC. Translating gives CASSPGTGVRDYGYTF.